This passage covers 21 T cell receptor beta chains from one sample sequenced in a study of T cell repertoires in ileal Crohn's disease. Assay used: immunoSEQ multiplex PCR; TCRdb lists only in-frame clones, some missing. In the table there are approximately 2,100 clones, about 74% of which are singletons. Surgical specimens yielded lamina propria lymphocytes, which were density-gradient separated and then sorted. The specimen was CD8+ T cells from ileum. The source is an adult with Crohn's disease. Some clones in this sample may be carry-over from other donors' samples.

The CDR3 loop is CASSVQGANNEQFF. In nucleotides, the CDR3 is TGTGCCAGCAGTGTGCAGGGGGCCAATAATGAGCAGTTCTTC. The chain joins TRBV27 to TRBJ2-1; 8 positions match TRBD1. The trim removed 5 bases at V and 7 bases at J, leaving 7 bases unmatched. CDR3 length equals 14 residues. Germline loops: CDR1 MNHEY, CDR2 SMNVEV (reference sequence).

The gene calls are TRBV4-3 and TRBJ1-4, with 9 bases matching TRBD1. The CDR3 is made up of 13 amino acids. Trimming at V came to 9 bases and at J to 8 bases, leaving 7 bases not matched to a gene. Germline-derived CDR1 and CDR2 are LGHNA and YSLEER. The CDR3 sequence is CASTDRGSEKLFF. CDR3 DNA sequence: TGCGCCAGTACGGACAGGGGTAGCGAAAAACTGTTTTTT.

V usage is TRBV6-1 and J usage is TRBJ2-7; 10 nucleotides match TRBD2. J lost 3 bases, V lost 2 bases, and 4 bases had no gene match. The CDR3 totals 15 residues. The V gene's germline CDR1 is MNHNS and CDR2 SASEGT. In DNA, the CDR3 is TGTGCCAGCAGTGAACTAGCGGGAGCTGGCTACGAGCAGTACTTC. This gives the protein CASSELAGAGYEQYF.

This sequence joins TRBV7-2 and TRBJ2-1, with 10 bases identical to TRBD2. The CDR3 consists of 15 residues. The V and J ends lost 3 bases and 4 bases, in that order; junction bases with no gene match: 3. Germline V lookup: CDR1 SGHTA, CDR2 FQGNSA. In DNA, the CDR3 is TGTGCCAGCAGCTTGGTAGCGGGGGGATACAATGAGCAGTTCTTC. Protein sequence: CASSLVAGGYNEQFF.

This clone qualifies as large. This sample also contains other DNA sequences that code for the same CDR3. V usage is TRBV18 and J usage is TRBJ2-7; 9 bases fit TRBD2. V lost 3 bases and J lost 1; bases outside the gene matches: 4. This CDR3 has 15 amino acids. Germline V gives CDR1 KGHSH, CDR2 LQKENI. CDR3 DNA: TGTGCCAGCTCACCGGAAGCGGGAGGATCCTACGAGCAGTACTTC. It translates to CASSPEAGGSYEQYF.

This clone appeared a single time. The genes are TRBV5-4 and TRBJ2-1; 9 nucleotides agree with TRBD1. CDR1 SGHNT and CDR2 YYREEE come from the germline V gene (reference sequence). This CDR3 is 17 amino acids long. Trimming removed 3 bases from V and 4 bases from J; junction bases left unmatched: 11. In nucleotides, the CDR3 is TGTGCCAGCAGCTCGCGTTCAGGGACAGGGTTGTACAATGAGCAGTTCTTC. Amino acid sequence: CASSSRSGTGLYNEQFF.

The rearrangement links TRBV9 to TRBJ2-3, with 10 positions matching TRBD1. V gave up 2 bases and J gave up 2 bases; unmatched junction bases: 5. The CDR3 totals 16 residues. Germline CDR1 SGDLS, CDR2 YYNGEE. In nucleotides, the CDR3 is TGTGCCAGCAGCGTCGGGACAGGGGCCCCCACAGATACGCAGTATTTT. Amino acid sequence: CASSVGTGAPTDTQYF.

This clone came up once. This sequence joins TRBV5-4 and TRBJ2-7; 8 nucleotides align to TRBD2. This CDR3 has 14 residues. J was trimmed by 4 bases and V by 4 bases; bases with no gene match: 7. Germline assignment: CDR1 SGHNT and CDR2 YYREEE (reference sequence). CDR3 DNA sequence: TGTGCCAGCAGCCCGAGCGGGAGACCTTACGAGCAGTACTTC. This sequence encodes CASSPSGRPYEQYF.

The rearrangement links TRBV5-5 to TRBJ2-7; a possible D gene is TRBD2 (6 bases). The V gene lost 1 base and the J gene lost 2 bases, with 13 bases spanning the gap. Germline-derived CDR1 and CDR2 are SGHKS and YYEKEE (reference sequence). The CDR3 is 15 amino acids. The CDR3 sequence is CASSLLLTSPYEQYF. CDR3 DNA: TGTGCCAGCAGCTTGTTACTGACTAGTCCCTACGAGCAGTACTTC. Combining the CDR3 with reference TRBV5-5 and TRBJ2-7 gives the whole variable domain DAGVTQSPTHLIKTRGQQVTLRCSPISGHKSVSWYQQVLGQGPQFIFQYYEKEERGRGNFPDRFSARQFPNYSSELNVNALLLGDSALYLCASSLLLTSPYEQYFGPGTRLTVT.

This chain connects TRBV2 to TRBJ2-7; perhaps TRBD2 as D (6 bases). The germline V gene has CDR1 SNHLY and CDR2 FYNNEI. V lost 0 bases and J 1 base, leaving 13 bases between the germline ends. This CDR3 has 16 residues. CDR3 protein: CASSEAGGVLSYEQYF. As DNA, the CDR3 is TGTGCCAGCAGTGAAGCAGGAGGGGTCCTTTCCTACGAGCAGTACTTC.

The chain is built from TRBV5-1 and TRBJ2-7, with a weak D call TRBD2 (6 bases). Germline V lookup: CDR1 SGHRS, CDR2 YFSETQ. The germline V and J ends were trimmed by 6 bases and 5 bases, with 18 bases remaining between them. This CDR3 is built from 14 residues. CDR3 DNA: TGCGCCAGCACCCCCCGGGGGAGAGGTGACGAGCAGTACTTC. Amino acids: CASTPRGRGDEQYF.

CDR3: CASSWDREETQYF. The CDR3 DNA reads as TGTGCCAGTTCCTGGGACAGGGAGGAGACCCAGTACTTC. The chain uses TRBV19 and TRBJ2-5; 9 nucleotides line up with TRBD1. CDR1 and CDR2 from the germline V gene are LNHDA and SQIVND (reference sequence). V lost 8 bases, J lost 5 bases, and 6 bases stayed unmatched. CDR3 length: 13 amino acids.

The rearrangement joins TRBV14 to TRBJ2-7; 9 nucleotides agree with TRBD2. CDR1 is SGHDN, CDR2 FVKESK, per germline. This CDR3 has 13 residues. Trimming at V came to 4 bases and at J to 7 bases, leaving 5 bases not matched to a gene. The CDR3 spells CASSRTSGWEQYF. Here the CDR3 DNA reads TGTGCCAGCAGCCGTACTAGCGGGTGGGAGCAGTACTTC. The whole variable domain, remainder taken from reference TRBV14 and TRBJ2-7, is EAGVTQFPSHSVIEKGQTVTLRCDPISGHDNLYWYRRVMGKEIKFLLHFVKESKQDESGMPNNRFLAERTGGTYSTLKVQPAELEDSGVYFCASSRTSGWEQYFGPGTRLTVT.

The CDR3 sequence is CASSPGSGRDLYNEQFF. Here the CDR3 DNA reads TGCGCCAGCAGCCCAGGGTCCGGCCGTGACCTCTACAATGAGCAGTTCTTC. The V gene is TRBV23-1, the J gene TRBJ2-1; D may be TRBD1 (5 bases). TRBV23-1 belongs to the ORF category, with a function that is uncertain. Trimming left V 6 bases short and J 3 bases short, with 21 bases between. The CDR3 runs 17 residues.

The V call is TRBV6-4, the J call TRBJ2-5, with 14 bases lining up with TRBD2. J gave up 4 bases and V 7 bases, and 20 bases lay outside the gene matches. The CDR3 length is 20 residues. The germline gives CDR1 MRHNA, CDR2 SNTAGT. The CDR3 DNA is TGTGCCAGCAAACCCACATCCGAGGGACTAGGACTAGCGGGAGGAGAGACCCAGTACTTC. Protein sequence: CASKPTSEGLGLAGGETQYF.

The genes are TRBV21-1 and TRBJ2-3; the D segment call TRBD2 is taken from the table without a DNA check. TRBV21-1 is tagged as a pseudogene. The CDR3 sequence is 18 residues long. The CDR3 DNA reads TGTGCCAGCAGCAAAGAAAAGCGGGAGGGCCTAATGACAGATACGCAGTATTTT. Protein sequence: CASSKEKREGLMTDTQYF.

The chain combines TRBV15 with TRBJ1-6; D remains unclear. This CDR3 region has 16 residues. V was pared by 7 bases and J by 6 bases, with 19 bases between. CDR1 is LNHNV, CDR2 YYDKDF, per germline (reference sequence). The CDR3 loop is CATTLQAGSVNSPLHF. In DNA, the CDR3 is TGTGCCACCACACTCCAGGCAGGTTCTGTTAATTCACCCCTCCACTTT.

The CDR3 protein is CASSLQAGYYNEQFF. The CDR3 coding sequence is TGTGCCAGCAGCCTGCAAGCGGGATACTACAATGAGCAGTTCTTC. The V call is TRBV7-3, the J call TRBJ2-1, with 7 positions matching TRBD2. V was pared by 5 bases and J by 3 bases, with 7 bases of the junction left unmatched. Germline V gene data show CDR1 as SGHTA and CDR2 as FQGTGA. The CDR3 covers 15 residues.

This clone ranks as medium-sized. The chain combines TRBV30 with TRBJ2-7; 9 bases are a match to TRBD2. The CDR3 is 15 amino acids. J lost 2 bases, V lost 4 bases, and 9 bases had no gene match. CDR1 and CDR2 (germline): GTSNPN, SVGIG (reference sequence). CDR3 DNA sequence: TGTGCCTGGACCCTTAGCGGGAGTCGCGCCTACGAGCAGTACTTC. Amino acid sequence: CAWTLSGSRAYEQYF.

The rearrangement links TRBV7-8 to TRBJ2-2, with a weak D call TRBD1 (5 bases). V was shortened by 1 base and J by 5 bases, with 14 bases between the two germline ends. Germline V lookup: CDR1 SGHVS, CDR2 FQNEAQ. The CDR3 spans 16 residues. CDR3 DNA: TGTGCCAGCAGCTTAGATAGGCAGGGTGGGACCGGGGAGCTGTTTTTT. Its protein is CASSLDRQGGTGELFF.

The chain recombines TRBV2 with TRBJ2-5, with D unclear. V was shortened by 4 bases and J by 9 bases, with 6 bases between the two germline ends. The CDR3 length is 10 residues. Germline V gene sequence: CDR1 SNHLY, CDR2 FYNNEI. CDR3 bases: TGTGCCAGCAGTGGTCAGGCCCAGTACTTC. Translating gives CASSGQAQYF.